A single T cell receptor (beta chain) is shown here with its context. Here immunoSEQ multiplex PCR was the method, and the copy in TCRdb shows in-frame clones only, minus some. The profile shows roughly 100,000 clones, just under 90% of them singletons. The CDR3 sequence is 17 residues long. Germline trimming cut 4 bases from V and 5 bases from J; bases unmatched to any gene: 12. Germline assignment: CDR1 SGHRS and CDR2 YFSETQ. The data originate from a study of OX40 agonist ivuxolimab in advanced cancers. Study context: Those enrolled were around 87% male, with a mean age of about 60 years and ages from about 20 to 90.

This receptor was obtained from an adult with an advanced solid tumor such as melanoma, head and neck, liver or kidney cancer. The chain recombines TRBV5-1 with TRBJ2-1, with 10 bases fitting TRBD2. The input for sequencing was CD4+ or CD8+ T cells sorted from blood, taken in a trial of the OX40 agonist ivuxolimab. The CDR3 nucleotides are TGCGCCAGCAGCGCCTCTCTAGCGGGAGAGAGAAACAATGAGCAGTTCTTC. Residues: CASSASLAGERNNEQFF.